This TCR beta chain was captured by sequencing in a study of blood T cell repertoires in COVID-19 (dated by TCRdb to 2020 to 2021). For context, the study as a whole: Samples from collaborators originated in the United States, Italy and Spain and spanned both the acute and convalescent phases of COVID-19. The material from the prospective study consisted of cDNA or gDNA derived from T cells, B-cell-depleted T cells, or PBMCs. Subjects who had been exposed to COVID-19, were actively infected with it, or had recovered from it provided the deeply sampled blood TCRbeta repertoires that made up the dataset. The repertoires were released in a freely available public database meant as a resource for research on the immune response to SARS-CoV-2. The samples were drawn from the first 160 participants of the ongoing ImmuneRACE study and from under 1,500 subjects provided by 6 global collaborators. The sample metadata nearly always contained a de-identified subject ID, COVID-19 status, age in years and sex. HLA class I and class II types, where available, came from metadata supplied by the sample provider rather than from assay-based typing. Study-level results and caveats: Clinical and demographic metadata were provided uncurated, with the amount varying by source and participant.

Whole blood was collected in K2EDTA tubes by collaborating institutions according to the institutions' own protocols. For TCRbeta analysis, collaborator samples were shipped as frozen whole blood, as isolated PBMCs, or as DNA extracted from either sample type. The CDR3 has 17 amino acids, counting the end cysteine and phenylalanine. Just the 51-base CDR3 DNA is kept, in frame starting at base 1. The junction shows trimming of 4 bases on V and 4 bases on J, and the gene matches do not reach 13 bases of it. CDR1 SGDLS and CDR2 YYNGEE were looked up in the germline V gene. Worth noting for this clone: Its antigen remains undetermined. No much larger clone is present one base from it, and per-base qualities are unavailable.

TCRbeta CDR3 regions were amplified from genomic DNA by means of the immunoSEQ Assay, a bias-controlled multiplex PCR. Concerning the study's data processing: The number of nucleated cells in each sample was estimated by amplification of reference gene primers within the assay. Sequence reads were collapsed and filtered to measure the absolute abundance of every unique TCRbeta CDR3 rearrangement. For each sample, productive Simpson clonality was calculated as the square root of Simpson's diversity index over productive rearrangements. TCRdb holds this immuneACCESS table with in-frame rearrangements only. Some clones are missing; in checked studies, unresolved V genes explain under half, and the rest has no known cause. V and J calls and clone size are given by that table; D and trimming were obtained from the DNA. Within this sample are 390,000 or so clones, with 85% to 90% of them counted one time only. The leading ten clones occupy 6.5% to 8% of the sample.

In this chain, TRBV9 is recombined with TRBJ1-5; 8 central nucleotides agree with TRBD1. Sample: peripheral blood. The clonotype comes from a man younger than 35 with active or convalescent COVID-19. The nucleotide sequence is TGTGCCAGCAGCCCCTCTACGGAAGACAGGGGTAATCAGCCCCAGCATTTT. This translates into CASSPSTEDRGNQPQHF.